The text below deals with one T cell receptor (beta chain). There are many counts of this clonotype. Its antigen is currently not known. Base qualities are not at hand, and no much larger clone is one base apart. In the ophthalmopathy patients, disease was moderately to severely active, with a Clinical Activity Score of 3 or more, a NOSPECS grade of 4 or more, and a duration of less than 3 months. Any patient with an uncontrolled infection, another autoimmune disease, pregnancy or lactation was excluded. Clinical symptoms, serum thyroxine and TRAb, thyroid ultrasound, and orbital computed tomography formed the basis for the diagnoses. PBMCs were separated from under 11 ml of fresh peripheral blood using Ficoll-Paque density gradient centrifugation. Trizol reagent was used to extract total RNA, and RNA quality was then checked on an Agilent 2100 Bioanalyzer. This record belongs to a study of T cells in Graves' hyperthyroidism and ophthalmopathy (dated by TCRdb to about 2019). About the full investigation: Peripheral blood samples were taken at initial diagnosis, before any treatment was given. To identify TCR V-J signatures that set the groups apart, the researchers used a discovery cohort of 90 to 100 patients, made up of fewer than 50 with Graves' ophthalmopathy and about 60 with stable Graves' hyperthyroidism. An independent validation cohort of 18 to 20 hyperthyroidism patients and about 15 patients who later progressed to ophthalmopathy tested prospective prediction of ophthalmopathy. The roughly 91 discovery patients were randomly split 7:3 into training and test sets. Thyroid tissue and blood T-cell repertoires from about 6 Graves' hyperthyroidism patients were also compared in the study. After blood sampling, hyperthyroidism patients were treated with methimazole at a starting dose of 30 mg daily, and ophthalmopathy patients were treated with high-dose intravenous methylprednisolone. The paper reports TCR Vbeta CDR3 sequencing of approximately 140 peripheral blood samples: under 45 ophthalmopathy, over 70 hyperthyroidism and roughly 17 progressor patients.

Study-wide findings and limitations: In validation, the model predicted progression to ophthalmopathy a median of about 6.5 months before onset, with about 67% sensitivity and around 76% specificity. Sample size was not statistically predetermined, and investigators were not blinded to group allocation. Most expanded thyroid clonotypes (frequency above 0.001) were also detected in blood, suggesting blood repertoires may reflect thyroid immune responses. In cross-validation, a model built on a 13 V-J signature told ophthalmopathy apart from stable hyperthyroidism with 87.88% sensitivity and about 81% specificity, and in testing the same model reached 80%/75%.

The germline V gene provides CDR1 MDHEN and CDR2 SYDVKM. The CDR3 sequence holds 14 residues, the cysteine and phenylalanine included. The DNA shown is the 42-base CDR3, in frame from base 1. V drops 8 bases and J drops 5 bases, leaving 16 bases in between. Amplification of TCR beta CDR3 regions was carried out from RNA transcripts. The TCR CDR3 was subjected to a first round of RT-PCR using the HTBI primer set and the Qiagen OneStep RT-PCR kit. The libraries were constructed in a second round of multiplex PCR and then size-selected and purified. Libraries were sequenced paired-end with 100 bp reads on an Illumina HiSeq2000. Turning to the authors' computational methods: SOAPnuke was used to process the raw data, with reads discarded if the reads contained adapters or uncalled bases, had a mean Phred below 15, or lacked an exact constant-primer or identifier match. High-quality paired reads were merged with COPE v1.2.5, and unique nucleotide sequences were defined as clonotypes. MiTCR v1.1 was used to align the clonotypes against IMGT TRBV, TRBD and TRBJ reference segments. The analysis included only V-J combinations with a frequency above 0.0001, which together covered around 99% of the repertoires. A TCS score was defined as the ratio of F50 (clonal expansion) to E x V (chaos), with BLOSUM62-based TCRdist applied between CDR3 peptides within each V-J. Welch's t-statistics and random forest reduced 514 V-J features to 10 to 15, which were used in a naive Bayes classifier (R e1071). TCRdb's own reprocessing of the public reads used fastp at Q25 and MiXCR and kept productive beta chains. Each record represents a unique CDR3 protein, reported with the most common genes and DNA among its rows. TCRdb, not the authors, supplied the V and J calls. This sample holds around 540,000 distinct CDR3 sequences; around 16% were observed only once. The top ten clonotypes cover approximately 30% of the sample.

Material for sequencing was blood. The sequence came from a woman aged 25 to 39 with Graves' ophthalmopathy. The V and J genes are TRBV28 and TRBJ1-5, with TRBD1 perhaps the D gene, on 5 matching bases. The CDR3 amino acid sequence is: CASGGWQGDQPQHF. The DNA is as follows: TGTGCCAGCGGGGGTTGGCAGGGTGATCAGCCCCAGCATTTT.